A selection of T cell receptor beta chains follows, all from one sample in a study of a mutant IDH1 vaccine in newly diagnosed glioma. These TCRs' antigens remain unknown. Some clones are missing from TCRdb's copy, which holds only in-frame ones; the method was immunoSEQ multiplex PCR. The data contain roughly 57,000 clones, about nine tenths of them singletons. The sample consisted of PBMCs, taken from a glioma patient whose treatment included an IDH1 peptide vaccine. The receptor source for this set is a man in his forties with glioma. Both conserved end residues are part of each CDR3. The order of the fields is D gene, V gene, CDR3 length, clone size, J gene, CDR3 protein, CDR3 DNA. D genes are given only for firm matches. The size of a clone is reported for some rows only, either as once, few or many, or as a class for expanded clones.

.	TRBV28	15	.	TRBJ2-2	CASSLGSANTGELFF	TGTGCCAGCAGTTTGGGCAGTGCGAACACCGGGGAGCTGTTTTTT
.	TRBV10-2	12	.	TRBJ1-2	CASRGTWGGYTF	TGCGCCAGCAGGGGAACCTGGGGGGGCTACACCTTC
TRBD1	TRBV25-1	18	.	TRBJ1-1	CASSQGGARRAKNTEAFF	TGTGCCAGCAGTCAGGGGGGCGCAAGGAGGGCCAAGAACACTGAAGCTTTCTTT
.	TRBV5-6	15	.	TRBJ2-7	CASSLSRLKLYEQYF	TGTGCCAGCAGCTTGTCGCGACTCAAGCTCTACGAGCAGTACTTC
TRBD1	TRBV19	14	once	TRBJ1-1	CASSTDRGPTEAFF	TGTGCCAGTAGTACTGACAGGGGGCCCACTGAAGCTTTCTTT
.	TRBV5-6	17	.	TRBJ2-3	CASSLNSNPAPTDTQYF	TGTGCCAGCAGCCTGAACAGCAACCCCGCCCCCACAGATACGCAGTATTTT
TRBD1	TRBV7-2	16	once	TRBJ1-1	CASSLRTGGLATEAFF	TGTGCCAGCAGCTTAAGGACAGGGGGCTTGGCCACTGAAGCTTTCTTT
.	TRBV21-1	14	.	TRBJ2-3	CASSKGQGADTQYF	TGTGCCAGCAGCAAAGGACAGGGGGCAGATACGCAGTATTTT
.	TRBV6-1	13	.	TRBJ1-5	CASRASGNQPQHF	TGTGCCAGCAGGGCTTCCGGCAATCAGCCCCAGCATTTT
.	TRBV29-1	14	.	TRBJ2-1	CSVGRGTRDNEQFF	TGCAGCGTTGGGAGGGGGACTCGAGACAATGAGCAGTTCTTC
.	TRBV5-4	13	.	TRBJ2-5	CASSLVGDETQYF	TGTGCCAGCAGCTTGGTTGGGGACGAGACCCAGTACTTC
TRBD2	TRBV7-2	16	.	TRBJ2-3	CASRPRGGKGTDTQYF	TGTGCCAGCAGACCGCGGGGGGGAAAGGGGACAGATACGCAGTATTTT
.	TRBV5-4	14	once	TRBJ1-2	CASSLVGQWRGYTF	TGTGCCAGCAGCTTGGTGGGGCAGTGGAGGGGCTACACCTTC
.	TRBV19	18	.	TRBJ1-5	CASSKYLQLTPANQPQHF	TGTGCCAGTAGTAAATACCTCCAGCTGACCCCGGCCAATCAGCCCCAGCATTTT
.	TRBV9	14	once	TRBJ1-4	CASSVGVLSEKLFF	TGTGCCAGCAGCGTAGGAGTCCTGAGTGAAAAACTGTTTTTT
TRBD1	TRBV28	13	.	TRBJ2-7	CASSSGTGGNKYF	TGTGCCAGCAGTTCAGGGACAGGGGGTAATAAGTACTTC
.	TRBV25-1	13	.	TRBJ1-4	CASIRGAGEKLFF	TGTGCCAGCATTCGAGGGGCGGGTGAAAAACTGTTTTTT
.	TRBV7-2	16	.	TRBJ1-6	CASSRVGTGNNSPLHF	TGTGCCAGCAGCCGCGTCGGGACGGGAAATAATTCACCCCTCCACTTT
.	TRBV5-1	15	.	TRBJ2-1	CASSSTGTGVSEQFF	TGCGCCAGCAGCTCAACCGGGACCGGGGTCTCTGAGCAGTTCTTC
.	TRBV29-1	13	.	TRBJ1-1	CSVETGTSTEAFF	TGCAGCGTTGAAACAGGGACGTCGACTGAAGCTTTCTTT
.	TRBV11-3	13	.	TRBJ2-7	CASSFPEFYEQYF	TGTGCCAGCAGCTTCCCAGAATTCTACGAGCAGTACTTC
TRBD1	TRBV18	17	.	TRBJ1-5	CASSPFSLTGGIQPQHF	TGTGCCAGCTCACCTTTCTCACTGACAGGGGGCATACAGCCCCAGCATTTT